This section outlines one T cell receptor (beta chain) sequence together with its context. Its target is not known. This sample is part of a study of Ad26.COV2.S vaccination and SARS-CoV-2 variants. Treatment meaning: 15 to 20 received Ad26.COV2.S at low or high dose, single or two shots; about 5 received placebo; per-sample allocation not given. The study sampled participants on day 63 after the first vaccine or placebo injection. Expressing Wuhan-strain SARS-CoV-2 spike, an Ad26 vector served as the vaccine. V shed 0 bases and J 6 bases; nucleotides not matched to a gene: 11. In germline, CDR1 is LGHNA, CDR2 YSLEER. The CDR3 length is 16 residues. Study observations and caveats: Whether participants received vaccine or placebo, their non-spike TCR breadth was similar. Marked by substantial breadth, spike-specific CD8+ and CD4+ T cell responses were reportedly seen after vaccination. Compared with placebo recipients, vaccine recipients had higher spike-specific TCR breadth.

Method: immunoSEQ multiplex PCR; TCRdb's copy keeps in-frame clones and lacks some. The table has about 440,000 clones, around 90% seen once. The source material was peripheral blood, sampled in a trial of Ad26.COV2.S vaccine versus placebo. The TCR originated in a person aged 18-65 years who received the Ad26.COV2.S COVID-19 vaccine or a placebo. The chain is built from TRBV4-3 and TRBJ2-7, with 7 bases fitting TRBD1. The CDR3 nucleotides read TGCGCCAGCAGCCAAGATTGGCACAGGGGAGTTTCCGAGCAGTACTTC. Translating it yields CASSQDWHRGVSEQYF.